This passage covers 14 T cell receptor beta chains from one sample sequenced in a study of blood T cell repertoires in COVID-19. Sequenced by immunoSEQ multiplex PCR; TCRdb stores in-frame clones only, minus some. The sample includes 130,000 or so clones, approximately 88% of them seen just once. Specimen: peripheral blood. All receptors derive from a woman of 80 years or more with acute or convalescent COVID-19.

In this sample, this clone turned up once. The V call is TRBV5-5, the J call TRBJ2-3; 9 bases are a match to TRBD2. Trimming cost V 4 bases and J 4 bases; bases outside gene matches: 4. CDR3 length: 14 amino acids. From germline, CDR1 is SGHKS and CDR2 YYEKEE (reference sequence). In nucleotides, the CDR3 is TGTGCCAGCAGCGCGGGAGGGCCCCCAGATACGCAGTATTTT. Translation gives CASSAGGPPDTQYF.

This sequence joins TRBV10-2 and TRBJ2-7, with D possibly TRBD1 on 6 matching bases. The germline gives CDR1 WSHSY, CDR2 SAAADI. The CDR3 extends over 16 amino acids. V lost 3 bases to trimming and J lost 9 bases, with 24 bases between them. The DNA of the CDR3 is TGCGCCAGCAGTGAATCGCTGAGTGGGGGCTCTGAAGTGCAGTACTTC. Its translation is CASSESLSGGSEVQYF.

The V gene is TRBV4-3, the J gene TRBJ2-7; the D gene is possibly TRBD1 (5 bases). Germline V gene lookup returns CDR1 LGHNA and CDR2 YSLEER. The CDR3 sequence is 16 residues long. Trimming pared 3 bases from V and 5 bases from J, leaving 20 bases between. CDR3 residues: CASSQHQGFSGDEQYF. The DNA for the CDR3 is TGCGCCAGCAGCCAGCACCAGGGCTTTAGTGGCGACGAGCAGTACTTC.

This clone was seen only once. The chain recombines TRBV6-4 with TRBJ2-3, with TRBD1 matching 7 bases. The CDR3 runs to 17 residues. V trimming: 7 bases; J trimming: 1 base; junction bases outside the gene matches: 14. Germline V gives CDR1 MRHNA, CDR2 SNTAGT. CDR3 DNA: TGTGCCAGCATAGACCCCCAGGGGGAAAGGGGCACAGATACGCAGTATTTT. Protein: CASIDPQGERGTDTQYF.

The chain has TRBV6-6 and TRBJ1-5, with 7 nucleotides matching TRBD1. J gave up 5 bases and V 6 bases, and 4 bases lay outside the gene matches. This CDR3 contains 13 residues. CDR1 and CDR2 from the germline V gene are MNHNY and SVGAGI (reference sequence). The DNA for the CDR3 is TGTGCCAGCAGGACAGGGAGAGATCAGCCCCAGCATTTT. Protein: CASRTGRDQPQHF.

This chain links TRBV9 with TRBJ2-2; no definite D call. Per the germline V gene, CDR1 is SGDLS and CDR2 is YYNGEE. The CDR3 covers 15 residues. V was trimmed by 0 bases and J by 5 bases, leaving 11 bases between them. CDR3 loop: CASSVGGSSTGELFF. The CDR3 DNA follows: TGTGCCAGCAGCGTAGGAGGTAGCTCGACCGGGGAGCTGTTTTTT.

The chain carries TRBV29-1 and TRBJ2-7; 7 nucleotides line up with TRBD2. V shed 5 bases, J shed 7 bases, and the junction held 8 bases outside the gene matches. This CDR3 region has 12 residues. Per germline, CDR1 SQVTM and CDR2 ANQGSEA. DNA for the CDR3: TGCAGCGTTCGTGTCGGCGGGGGTGAGCAGTACTTC. Amino acid sequence: CSVRVGGGEQYF.

The rearrangement joins TRBV27 to TRBJ2-2, with 11 bases fitting TRBD2. Per the germline V gene, CDR1 is MNHEY and CDR2 is SMNVEV (reference sequence). The CDR3 loop spans 16 amino acids. V was pared by 5 bases and J by 5 bases, with 7 bases of the junction left unmatched. DNA for the CDR3: TGTGCCAGCAGTGCAAGACTAGCGGGACGAACCGGGGAGCTGTTTTTT. It codes for CASSARLAGRTGELFF.

The chain joins TRBV3-1 (or the pseudogene TRBV3-2) to TRBJ2-1; 9 nucleotides agree with TRBD2. The V gene's germline CDR1 is LGHDT and CDR2 YNNKEL (reference sequence). The CDR3 has 16 residues. Unmatched junction bases numbered 8, after V lost 5 bases and J lost 3 bases. CDR3 amino acids: CASSYIRLADYNEQFF. CDR3 DNA: TGTGCCAGCAGCTATATAAGACTAGCGGACTACAATGAGCAGTTCTTC.

The sample holds a few counts of this clone. The chain recombines TRBV14 with TRBJ2-7, with D unclear. V was trimmed by 0 bases and J by 0 bases, leaving 9 bases between them. The CDR3 runs 15 residues. Germline lookup yields CDR1 SGHDN and CDR2 FVKESK. CDR3 in amino acids: CASSQERSLSYEQYF. The CDR3 DNA reads as TGTGCCAGCAGCCAAGAGAGATCGCTCTCCTACGAGCAGTACTTC.

This chain links TRBV7-2 with TRBJ2-5; weak D call: TRBD1 (5 bases). V lost 1 base and J 2 bases, leaving 11 bases between the germline ends. The CDR3 loop spans 15 amino acids. Germline CDR1 SGHTA, CDR2 FQGNSA. CDR3 in amino acids: CASSLGAQGQETQYF. The DNA for the CDR3 is TGTGCCAGCAGCTTAGGGGCCCAGGGACAAGAGACCCAGTACTTC. Full variable domain (rest looked up from reference TRBV7-2 and TRBJ2-5): GAGVSQSPSNKVTEKGKDVELRCDPISGHTALYWYRQSLGQGLEFLIYFQGNSAPDKSGLPSDRFSAERTGGSVSTLTIQRTQQEDSAVYLCASSLGAQGQETQYFGPGTRLLVL.

The chain employs TRBV27 and TRBJ2-7; 9 bases align to TRBD1. Looked up from germline, CDR1 is MNHEY and CDR2 is SMNVEV (reference sequence). The trim removed 5 bases at V and 5 bases at J, leaving 13 bases unmatched. The CDR3 is 16 amino acids. CDR3 DNA: TGTGCCAGCAGTCTCGACGGGGACAGGGACATCAACGAGCAGTACTTC. Its translation: CASSLDGDRDINEQYF.

The rearrangement uses TRBV6-6 and TRBJ2-1, with D perhaps TRBD2 (6 bases). CDR1 MNHNY and CDR2 SVGAGI come from the germline V gene (reference sequence). CDR3 length: 13 amino acids. V was clipped by 10 bases and J by 9 bases, with 19 bases between them. The chain's CDR3 is CATSRDTSAEQFF. The CDR3 coding sequence is TGTGCCACTTCGCGGGATACTTCGGCTGAGCAGTTCTTC.

This clone was picked up one time. The chain combines TRBV12-3 or TRBV12-4 with TRBJ1-5; no definite D call. CDR3 length: 13 amino acids. Trimming shortened V by 3 bases and J by 4 bases, and 7 bases separated the two germline ends. The CDR3 protein is CASSFGENQPQHF. The CDR3 region has the DNA TGTGCCAGCAGTTTTGGAGAAAATCAGCCCCAGCATTTT.